This T cell receptor beta chain came from a study of T cell responses to AZD1222 COVID-19 vaccine. Produced via immunoSEQ multiplex PCR; TCRdb's table is partial and in-frame only. The repertoire consists of 200,000 or so clones, with 85% to 95% occurring once and the leading ten covering over 9.5%. As regards this clone: Antigen unknown.

The CDR3 has 14 residues. The germline V gene encodes CDR1 SEHNR and CDR2 FQNEAQ (reference sequence). With 6 bases removed from V and 1 base from J, the gap between germline ends came to 11 bases. Overall study findings and caveats: It was only after the peak T cell response that any repertoires were sampled. Spike-wide vaccine-associated CD4 TCRs dominated at 160-218 and 743-854. Only 6 or 7 people who got AZD1222 tested seropositive at baseline. Most donors were white British, females outnumbered males, and clonal diversity was possibly underestimated.

Here the sequenced sample was peripheral blood, taken on day 0 of AZD1222 vaccination. The sequence was collected from an adult in good health. This chain connects TRBV7-9 to TRBJ2-3; no clear D gene. The CDR3 DNA reads as TGTGCCAGCAGTAACATGGTTGGCACAGATACGCAGTATTTT. Translated, it gives CASSNMVGTDTQYF. Full variable domain (rest looked up from reference TRBV7-9 and TRBJ2-3): DTGVSQNPRHKITKRGQNVTFRCDPISEHNRLYWYRQTLGQGPEFLTYFQNEAQLEKSRLLSDRFSAERPKGSFSTLEIQRTEQGDSAMYLCASSNMVGTDTQYFGPGTRLTVL.